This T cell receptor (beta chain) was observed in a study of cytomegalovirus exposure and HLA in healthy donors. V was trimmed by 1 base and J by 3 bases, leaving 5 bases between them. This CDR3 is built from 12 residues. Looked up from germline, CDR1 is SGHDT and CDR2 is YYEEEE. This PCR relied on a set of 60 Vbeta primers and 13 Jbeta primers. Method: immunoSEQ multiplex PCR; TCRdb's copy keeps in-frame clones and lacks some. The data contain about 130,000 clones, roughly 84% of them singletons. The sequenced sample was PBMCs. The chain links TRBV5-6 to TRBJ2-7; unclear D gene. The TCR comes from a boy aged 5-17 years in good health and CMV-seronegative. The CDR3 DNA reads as TGTGCCAGCAGCTTGTCCAGCTACGAGCAGTACTTC. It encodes CASSLSSYEQYF.